This T cell receptor beta chain was sequenced during a study of blood T cell repertoires in COVID-19. The overall study: Samples representing acute and convalescent COVID-19 were sourced from the United States, Italy and Spain. In each case, the material was cDNA or gDNA derived from T cells, B-cell-depleted T cells, or PBMCs.

This clone appeared once. Study processing details: The assay estimated nucleated cells by amplifying reference gene primers. Sequencing used immunoSEQ multiplex PCR; TCRdb keeps in-frame clones, though not all of them. D and trimming were read from the DNA, whereas the V and J calls and clone size are those reported in that table. This table holds some 320,000 clones, 87% found once. V shed 4 bases, J shed 2 bases, and the junction held 3 bases outside the gene matches. This CDR3 has 17 residues. Germline V gives CDR1 MNHEY, CDR2 SVGEGT. This rearrangement joins TRBV6-2 or TRBV6-3 to TRBJ2-6, with 12 bases fitting TRBD1. Sequenced material: peripheral blood. The sequence derives from a woman in her 50s who had recovered from COVID-19. CDR3 amino acids: CASSSGTGGAGANVLTF. Here the CDR3 DNA reads TGTGCCAGCAGTTCCGGGACAGGGGGCGCTGGGGCCAACGTCCTGACTTTC.